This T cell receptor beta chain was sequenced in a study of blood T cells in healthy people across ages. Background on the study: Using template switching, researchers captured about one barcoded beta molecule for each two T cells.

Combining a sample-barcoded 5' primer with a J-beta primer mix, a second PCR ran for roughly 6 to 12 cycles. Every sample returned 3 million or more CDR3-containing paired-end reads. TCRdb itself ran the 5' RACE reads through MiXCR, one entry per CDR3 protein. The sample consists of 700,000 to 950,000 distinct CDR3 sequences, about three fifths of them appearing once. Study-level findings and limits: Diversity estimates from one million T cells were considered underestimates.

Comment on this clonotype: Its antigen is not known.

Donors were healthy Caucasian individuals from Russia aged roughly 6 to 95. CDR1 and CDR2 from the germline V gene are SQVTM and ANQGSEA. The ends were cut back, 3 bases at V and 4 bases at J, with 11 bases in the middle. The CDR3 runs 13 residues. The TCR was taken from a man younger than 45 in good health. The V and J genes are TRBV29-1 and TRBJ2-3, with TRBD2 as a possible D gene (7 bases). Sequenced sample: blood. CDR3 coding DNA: TGCAGCGTTGATGCGGGGGCCGCAGATACGCAGTATTTT. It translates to CSVDAGAADTQYF.